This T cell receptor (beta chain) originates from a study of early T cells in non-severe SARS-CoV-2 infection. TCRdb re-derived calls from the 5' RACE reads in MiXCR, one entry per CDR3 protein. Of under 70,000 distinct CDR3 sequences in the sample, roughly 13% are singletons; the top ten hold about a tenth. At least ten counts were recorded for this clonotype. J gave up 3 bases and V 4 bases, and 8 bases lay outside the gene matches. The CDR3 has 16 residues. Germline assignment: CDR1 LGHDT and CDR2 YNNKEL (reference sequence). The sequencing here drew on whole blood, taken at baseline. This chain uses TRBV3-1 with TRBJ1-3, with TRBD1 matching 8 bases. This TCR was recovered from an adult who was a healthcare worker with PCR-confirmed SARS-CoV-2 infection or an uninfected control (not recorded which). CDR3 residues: CASSRPQGEFGNTIYF. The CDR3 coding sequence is TGTGCCAGCAGCCGCCCACAGGGGGAGTTTGGAAACACCATATATTTT.